This TCR beta chain was found in a study of T cells in Graves' hyperthyroidism and ophthalmopathy. It was RNA transcripts that yielded the amplified TCR beta CDR3 regions. TCR CDR3 underwent first-round RT-PCR with the HTBI primer set. TCRdb re-derived calls from the multiplex PCR reads in MiXCR, one entry per CDR3 protein. The sample includes about 270,000 distinct CDR3 sequences, about 24% seen only once; the top ten take 35% to 40%. Germline-derived CDR1 and CDR2 are LNHDA and SQIVND (reference sequence). Trimming took 7 bases from V and 0 from J, leaving 13 bases between them. The CDR3 runs 14 residues. This clonotype was detected ten times or more.

The V gene is TRBV19, the J gene TRBJ2-7, with D unresolved. Sequencing was carried out using blood. The sequence came from a woman aged 40 to 50 with Graves' ophthalmopathy. The CDR3 DNA follows: TGTGCCAGTAAGGTTGAACTACTCTCCTACGAGCAGTACTTC. Translated: CASKVELLSYEQYF.